In its sample, the clone carrying this T cell receptor beta chain was seen a few times. The antigen remains undetermined. The record originates from a study of cytomegalovirus exposure and HLA in healthy donors. Study-level findings and limits: Rates of TCR association differed by HLA locus in a later analysis, with DRB1 highest and HLA-C lowest. Some V segments could not be told apart, so they were left out, TRBV6-2 and TRBV6-3 among them. Presence/absence analyses treated sequencing depth as roughly uniform across donors.

Trimming left V 2 bases short and J 0 bases short, with 18 bases between. The CDR3 is made up of 18 amino acids. CDR1 and CDR2 from the germline V gene are SGHTA and FQGTGA. PCR used 60 Vbeta primers and 13 Jbeta primers. TCRdb's table, derived via immunoSEQ multiplex PCR, lists solely in-frame clones and lacks some. The data hold more than 95,000 clones, with less than 85% observed a single time. This TCR derives from a woman aged 18 to 35 in good health and CMV-seropositive. The sequencing input was PBMCs. The chain employs TRBV7-3 and TRBJ2-3, with D possibly TRBD1 on 5 matching bases. CDR3 sequence: CASSLFPQGYTSTDTQYF. The CDR3 DNA follows: TGTGCCAGCAGCTTATTCCCCCAGGGATATACTAGCACAGATACGCAGTATTTT. The full variable domain, rest sourced from reference TRBV7-3 and TRBJ2-3, is GAGVSQTPSNKVTEKGKYVELRCDPISGHTALYWYRQSLGQGPEFLIYFQGTGAADDSGLPNDRFFAVRPEGSVSTLKIQRTERGDSAVYLCASSLFPQGYTSTDTQYFGPGTRLTVL.